These T cell receptor beta chains were read from a single sample in a study of blood T cell repertoires in COVID-19. Using immunoSEQ multiplex PCR, the repertoire was profiled, and TCRdb retains in-frame clones only, with some absent. This table holds around 360,000 clones, more than 70% found once. The sample was peripheral blood. The receptors shown here come from a woman aged 30 to 39 with COVID-19, enrolled during active disease. Each CDR3 is given with its conserved first and last residue. D genes are given only for firm matches. The listing skips clone size in some rows; elsewhere it reads once, few, many or a size class.

TRBD1 TRBJ2-7 . TRBV29-1 15 TGCAGCGTTAGGACCGGGACAGGGGGCGTCTACGAGCAGTACTTC CSVRTGTGGVYEQYF
. TRBJ1-2 . TRBV6-6 16 TGTGCCAGCGGGCATGGGGCGAGCCTAGCTAACTATGGCTACACCTTC CASGHGASLANYGYTF
. TRBJ2-3 . TRBV3-1/TRBV3-2 12 TGTGCCAGCAGCCAAGACGTGGGGAGGCAGTATTTT CASSQDVGRQYF
. TRBJ2-3 few TRBV7-2 14 TGTGCCAGCAGCTCCCGCAGGGGTACAGATACGCAGTATTTT CASSSRRGTDTQYF
. TRBJ1-5 . TRBV9 14 TGTGCCAGCAGCCTGGGGGGGCTCAATCAGCCCCAGCATTTT CASSLGGLNQPQHF
. TRBJ1-1 . TRBV7-9 17 TGTGCCAGCAGCTTAGGGTTGCGCAGGGCTCCTAACACTGAAGCTTTCTTT CASSLGLRRAPNTEAFF
TRBD2 TRBJ2-1 once TRBV4-1 16 TGCGCCAGCAGCCAAGCCCGAAGACTAGCGGGCAATGAGCAGTTCTTC CASSQARRLAGNEQFF
. TRBJ2-2 . TRBV5-6 15 TGTGCCAGCAGCTTTAACTTTCAATACACCGGGGAGCTGTTTTTT CASSFNFQYTGELFF
TRBD1 TRBJ2-7 . TRBV30 19 TGTGCCTGGAGTACAGGCCGGGACAGGGGCCCCTTTGGCTCCTACGAGCAGTACTTC CAWSTGRDRGPFGSYEQYF
TRBD2 TRBJ2-7 once TRBV9 17 TGTGCCAGCAGCCCCTTCCTGGGCGGGGGAAGCTCCTACGAGCAGTACTTC CASSPFLGGGSSYEQYF
TRBD1 TRBJ2-5 . TRBV19 13 TGTGCCAGTAGTATTGGGACAGGGAGGACCCAGTACTTC CASSIGTGRTQYF
. TRBJ1-1 . TRBV3-1/TRBV3-2 11 TGTGCCAGCATAAGCCCCCGTTCAGCTTTCTTT CASISPRSAFF
. TRBJ2-1 once TRBV2 15 TGTGCCAGCACCGAGAGTGGAGCATTCCGGAATGAGCAGTTCTTC CASTESGAFRNEQFF
TRBD1 TRBJ2-5 . TRBV28 16 TGTGCCAGCAGTTCCCTGGGACAGGGAAGGAGCAAGACCCAGTACTTC CASSSLGQGRSKTQYF
. TRBJ2-1 . TRBV25-1 15 TGTGCCAGCAGTGAAAGACAGAGGACCTACAATGAGCAGTTCTTC CASSERQRTYNEQFF
. TRBJ2-5 few TRBV11-2 14 TGTGCCAGCAGGCGACTAGTCGAGGGGGAGACCCAGTACTTC CASRRLVEGETQYF
. TRBJ1-4 once TRBV29-1 12 TGCAGCGCCGGAGGGGGGGAGGAAAAACTGTTTTTT CSAGGGEEKLFF
. TRBJ2-1 few TRBV11-3 13 TGTGCCAGCAGCTCTACGGGGTTCCATGAGCAGTTCTTC CASSSTGFHEQFF
TRBD1 TRBJ1-1 . TRBV24-1 13 TGTGCCACCAGTGGGGACAGGGGAGATGAAGCTTTCTTT CATSGDRGDEAFF
TRBD1 TRBJ2-2 . TRBV5-1 16 TGCGCCAGCAGCTTGGGAGACAGGGGAAAGACCGGGGAGCTGTTTTTT CASSLGDRGKTGELFF
. TRBJ1-1 . TRBV4-1 15 TGCGCCAGCAGCCAAGGTTTAGTGGCACGAGGAGAAGCTTTCTTT CASSQGLVARGEAFF
. TRBJ2-7 . TRBV6-7 18 TGTGCCAGCAGTTACTCAGGATCTCCCGGGATCTCTTCCTACGAGCAGTACTTC CASSYSGSPGISSYEQYF
TRBD2 TRBJ2-7 . TRBV30 14 TGTGCCTGGAGTGTTCTAGCGGGAGAAGTCGAGCAGTACTTC CAWSVLAGEVEQYF
TRBD2 TRBJ2-1 . TRBV12-5 13 TGTGCATCAAGCGGGGAGGGTGGGAATGAGCAGTTCTTC CASSGEGGNEQFF
. TRBJ2-7 once TRBV6-5 14 TGTGCCAGCAGTTACTCCCCCAGTTCCTACGAGCAGTACTTC CASSYSPSSYEQYF
TRBD1 TRBJ1-1 . TRBV9 14 TGTGCCAGCAGCGTAAGGGGGCGCGGGACTGAAGCTTTCTTT CASSVRGRGTEAFF